This T cell receptor (beta chain) was sequenced in a study of sequential checkpoint blockade in melanoma. The sample's treatment: randomized to nivolumab then ipilimumab (arm A) or the reverse (arm B). This CDR3 has 16 residues. CDR1 is LNHDA, CDR2 SQIVND, per germline (reference sequence). Trimming left V 3 bases short and J 1 base short, with 13 bases between. Assay: immunoSEQ multiplex PCR; the TCRdb copy retains only in-frame clones and omits some. The sample lists more than 30,000 clones, 75% to 90% occurring once. The rearrangement joins TRBV19 to TRBJ1-3, with a possible D match to TRBD1 (5 bases). This receptor was obtained from a human donor with melanoma. Sequencing was performed on CD8+ T cells sorted from blood (inferred from file names), taken from a patient given nivolumab and ipilimumab in sequence. As DNA, the CDR3 is TGTGCCAGTAGTATTTATGCAGGGAAATCTGGAAACACCATATATTTT. It translates to CASSIYAGKSGNTIYF.